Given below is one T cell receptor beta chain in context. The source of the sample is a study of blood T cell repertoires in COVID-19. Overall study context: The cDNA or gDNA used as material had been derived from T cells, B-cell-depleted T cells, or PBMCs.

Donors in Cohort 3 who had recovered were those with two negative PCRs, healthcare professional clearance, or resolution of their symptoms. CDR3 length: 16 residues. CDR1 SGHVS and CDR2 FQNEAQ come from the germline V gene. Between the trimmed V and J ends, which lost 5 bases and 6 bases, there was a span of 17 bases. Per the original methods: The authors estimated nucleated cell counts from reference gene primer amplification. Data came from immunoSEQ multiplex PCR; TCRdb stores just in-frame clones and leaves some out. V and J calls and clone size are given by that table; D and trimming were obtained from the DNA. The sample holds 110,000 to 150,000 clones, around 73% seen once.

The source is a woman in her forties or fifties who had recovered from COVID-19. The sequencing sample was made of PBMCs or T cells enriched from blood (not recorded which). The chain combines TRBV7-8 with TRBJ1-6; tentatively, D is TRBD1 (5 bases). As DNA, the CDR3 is TGTGCCAGCAGCCCATCCATAGGACACAGTAATTCACCCCTCCACTTT. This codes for CASSPSIGHSNSPLHF.